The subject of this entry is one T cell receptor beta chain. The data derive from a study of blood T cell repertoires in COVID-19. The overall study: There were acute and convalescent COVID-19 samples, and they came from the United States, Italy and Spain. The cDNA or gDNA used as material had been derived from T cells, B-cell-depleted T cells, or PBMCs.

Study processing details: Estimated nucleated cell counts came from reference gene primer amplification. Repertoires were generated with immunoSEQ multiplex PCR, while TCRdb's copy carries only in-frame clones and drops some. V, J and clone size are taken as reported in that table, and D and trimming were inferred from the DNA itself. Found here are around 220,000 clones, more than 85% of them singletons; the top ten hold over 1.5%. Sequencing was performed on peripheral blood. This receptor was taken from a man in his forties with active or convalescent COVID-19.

CDR3 protein: CASSLSGQGLSGNQPQHF. CDR3 coding DNA: TGTGCCAGCAGTTTGTCCGGACAGGGGTTATCGGGCAATCAGCCCCAGCATTTT. V is TRBV28 and J is TRBJ1-5; 9 bases are a match to TRBD1. The length of the CDR3 is 18 residues. Germline CDR1 MDHEN, CDR2 SYDVKM. Germline trimming cut 3 bases from V and 2 bases from J; bases unmatched to any gene: 11. The full variable domain, its missing parts supplied by reference TRBV28 and TRBJ1-5, is DVKVTQSSRYLVKRTGEKVFLECVQDMDHENMFWYRQDPGLGLRLIYFSYDVKMKEKGDIPEGYSVSREKKERFSLILESASTNQTSMYLCASSLSGQGLSGNQPQHFGDGTRLSIL.